Sequencing of this T cell receptor beta chain was carried out in a study of blood T cell repertoires in COVID-19. Study-wide context: COVID-19 samples collected from the United States, Italy and Spain covered acute and convalescent phases. T cells, B-cell-depleted T cells, or PBMCs supplied cDNA or gDNA.

The CDR3 sequence is 14 residues long. CDR1 MNHEY and CDR2 SMNVEV come from the germline V gene (reference sequence). Germline trimming cut 3 bases from V and 6 bases from J; bases unmatched to any gene: 2. Cohorts were assigned according to the clinical history that participants reported. Each recovered donor of Cohort 3 presented with two negative PCRs, clearance, or symptom resolution. Measured with immunoSEQ multiplex PCR; TCRdb has only the in-frame clones, and not every one. Seen here are approximately 300,000 clones, 90% observed once, and the top ten hold roughly 2.6%. The chain carries TRBV27 and TRBJ1-6, with TRBD1 identical over 7 bases. This clonotype originated in a man aged 55 to 69 who had recovered from COVID-19. Material: PBMCs or T cells enriched from blood (not recorded which). CDR3 coding DNA: TGTGCCAGCAGTTTTCAGGGGGTTAATTCACCCCTCCACTTT. Translated: CASSFQGVNSPLHF.